The 27 T cell receptor beta chains below were found in one sample sequenced in a study of T cells after posttransplantation cyclophosphamide. Busulfan-fludarabine conditioning, marrow transplant, and cyclophosphamide on days +3 and +4 were administered. Libraries were prepared by immunoSEQ multiplex PCR; TCRdb keeps only in-frame clonotypes and omits some of them. In the table there are around 40,000 clones, about 90% of which are singletons. The sequenced sample was PBMCs, obtained around 67 days after allogeneic stem cell transplant with posttransplant cyclophosphamide. Source of these receptors: a male patient aged 60-70 years who received an allogeneic stem cell transplant from a related donor and was CMV-positive. Some T cells may have come from the graft donor.

The chain joins TRBV5-1 to TRBJ2-2; D not resolved. Per germline, CDR1 SGHRS and CDR2 YFSETQ. V lost 5 bases and J 0 bases, leaving 8 bases between the germline ends. The CDR3 length is 14 residues. CDR3 protein: CASRTSANTGELFF. CDR3 nucleotide sequence: TGCGCCAGCAGAACTTCCGCGAACACCGGGGAGCTGTTTTTT.

The chain carries TRBV2 and TRBJ2-1; D perhaps matches TRBD1 (6 bases). Trimming removed 6 bases from V and 13 bases from J, with 19 bases in between. The length of the CDR3 is 13 residues. CDR1 and CDR2 (germline): SNHLY, FYNNEI. CDR3 sequence (DNA): TGTGCCAGCAGCGACGACAACAGGGATATCCAGTTCTTC. It encodes CASSDDNRDIQFF. The variable domain in full, completed from reference TRBV2 and TRBJ2-1, reads EPEVTQTPSHQVTQMGQEVILRCVPISNHLYFYWYRQILGQKVEFLVSFYNNEISEKSEIFDDQFSVERPDGSNFTLKIRSTKLEDSAMYFCASSDDNRDIQFFGPGTRLTVL.

This sequence joins TRBV11-3 and TRBJ2-5, with D maybe TRBD1 (5 bases). Between the trimmed V and J ends, which lost 5 bases and 3 bases, there was a span of 10 bases. The CDR3 length is 13 residues. Germline V gives CDR1 SGHNT, CDR2 YENEEA. The CDR3 here is CASSKGAKETQYF. DNA of the CDR3: TGTGCCAGCAGCAAAGGGGCGAAAGAGACCCAGTACTTC.

This chain uses TRBV27 with TRBJ1-6, with 8 bases lining up with TRBD1. With 4 bases clipped from V and 7 bases from J, the junction kept 9 bases outside the gene matches. Germline V gives CDR1 MNHEY, CDR2 SMNVEV (reference sequence). CDR3 length: 16 residues. Here the CDR3 DNA reads TGTGCCAGCAGTTCCGACCTGACAGGGGAGAATTCACCCCTCCACTTT. Translation: CASSSDLTGENSPLHF.

The gene calls are TRBV11-3 and TRBJ1-1; TRBD1 agrees at 7 bases. V lost 6 bases to trimming and J lost 0 bases; unmatched junction nucleotides: 10. Per the germline V gene, CDR1 is SGHNT and CDR2 is YENEEA. This CDR3 contains 16 residues. Here the CDR3 reads CASSKGDSSLNTEAFF. Here the CDR3 DNA reads TGTGCCAGCAGTAAGGGGGACAGCAGTTTGAACACTGAAGCTTTCTTT.

In its sample, this clone was seen once. The V and J genes are TRBV7-9 and TRBJ2-2; 7 nucleotides match TRBD1. The junction had 8 bases not matched to a gene; V was cut back by 3 bases and J by 4 bases. There are 16 residues in the CDR3. The germline V gene has CDR1 SEHNR and CDR2 FQNEAQ (reference sequence). CDR3 coding DNA: TGTGCCAGCAGCTTGAAACAGGGGCCCAGCACCGGGGAGCTGTTTTTT. Protein product: CASSLKQGPSTGELFF. Filled out from reference TRBV7-9 and TRBJ2-2, the complete variable domain reads DTGVSQNPRHKITKRGQNVTFRCDPISEHNRLYWYRQTLGQGPEFLTYFQNEAQLEKSRLLSDRFSAERPKGSFSTLEIQRTEQGDSAMYLCASSLKQGPSTGELFFGEGSRLTVL.

This clone was picked up one time. V gene TRBV5-4 combines with J gene TRBJ2-6; D is unclear. Trimming removed 3 bases from V and 6 bases from J, with 7 bases in between. Germline CDR1 reads SGHNT; CDR2 reads YYREEE (reference sequence). This CDR3 contains 13 residues. The CDR3 is CASSSTTANVLTF. The CDR3 DNA is TGTGCCAGCAGCTCCACTACGGCCAACGTCCTGACTTTC. Complete variable domain (other parts from reference TRBV5-4 and TRBJ2-6): ETGVTQSPTHLIKTRGQQVTLRCSSQSGHNTVSWYQQALGQGPQFIFQYYREEENGRGNFPPRFSGLQFPNYSSELNVNALELDDSALYLCASSSTTANVLTFGAGSRLTVL.

In the case of this clone: Additional DNA sequences in this sample encode the identical CDR3. This chain uses TRBV6-1 with TRBJ2-3, with 8 bases lining up with TRBD2. Germline CDR1 is MNHNS and CDR2 is SASEGT. This CDR3 is 15 amino acids long. The V and J ends lost 4 bases and 6 bases, in that order; junction bases with no gene match: 9. CDR3 nucleotide sequence: TGTGCCAGCAGTGTAACCAGCGGGGGTAGGGATACGCAGTATTTT. This codes for CASSVTSGGRDTQYF.

The V and J genes are TRBV10-3 and TRBJ1-5, with a tentative D call TRBD1 (5 bases). The CDR3 length is 14 residues. The V gene's germline CDR1 is ENHRY and CDR2 SYGVKD. The V gene lost 3 bases and the J gene lost 6 bases, with 12 bases spanning the gap. CDR3: CAISDFRESQPQHF. CDR3 DNA sequence: TGTGCCATCAGTGATTTCAGGGAAAGTCAGCCCCAGCATTTT.

The chain has TRBV6-1 and TRBJ1-2, with D perhaps matching TRBD1 (5 bases). The CDR3 contains 15 residues. Germline V lookup: CDR1 MNHNS, CDR2 SASEGT. The V end lost 7 bases, the J end lost 4 bases, and 19 bases lay between the germline ends. CDR3 protein: CASNHQRGIGYGYTF. Here the CDR3 DNA reads TGTGCCAGCAACCACCAAAGGGGTATAGGCTATGGCTACACCTTC.

The J gene is TRBJ1-3, the V gene TRBV6-1, with 12 nucleotides matching TRBD1. The CDR3 loop spans 16 amino acids. After removal of 4 bases from V and 7 bases from J, the junction contained 8 bases not matched to a gene. Germline values: CDR1 MNHNS, CDR2 SASEGT. The CDR3 is CASSGLPGQGANTIYF. For the CDR3, the DNA is TGTGCCAGCAGTGGGCTTCCGGGACAGGGGGCTAACACCATATATTTT.

This chain links TRBV2 with TRBJ1-1; 8 bases map to TRBD1. After removal of 4 bases from V and 6 bases from J, the junction contained 4 bases not matched to a gene. The germline CDR1 and CDR2 sequences are SNHLY and FYNNEI. The CDR3 has 13 amino acids. The chain's CDR3 is CASSGDRSPEAFF. DNA of the CDR3: TGTGCCAGCAGTGGGGACAGGAGCCCTGAAGCTTTCTTT.

The chain carries TRBV25-1 and TRBJ2-5; the match to TRBD1 covers 9 bases. This CDR3 region has 14 residues. Germline-derived CDR1 and CDR2 are MGHDK and SYGVNS. Trimming took 6 bases from V and 6 from J; bases not matched to a gene: 8. The CDR3 bases are TGTGCCAGCAGGAATACAGGGGGCTTAAAGACCCAGTACTTC. Translation gives CASRNTGGLKTQYF.

This chain joins TRBV5-1 and TRBJ1-1; maybe TRBD1 (5 bases). The V gene's germline CDR1 is SGHRS and CDR2 YFSETQ. With 2 bases removed from V and 1 base from J, the gap between germline ends came to 6 bases. The length of the CDR3 is 13 residues. This chain's CDR3 is CASSFGQNTEAFF. In nucleotides, the CDR3 is TGCGCCAGCAGCTTCGGACAGAACACTGAAGCTTTCTTT. Variable domain in full (rest from reference TRBV5-1 and TRBJ1-1): KAGVTQTPRYLIKTRGQQVTLSCSPISGHRSVSWYQQTPGQGLQFLFEYFSETQRNKGNFPGRFSGRQFSNSRSEMNVSTLELGDSALYLCASSFGQNTEAFFGQGTRLTVV.

The J gene is TRBJ1-2, the V gene TRBV9, with 10 bases lining up with TRBD1. The CDR3 totals 16 residues. V shed 2 bases, J shed 0 bases, and the junction held 4 bases outside the gene matches. CDR1 is SGDLS, CDR2 YYNGEE, per germline. The CDR3 reads CASSVSGQGTNYGYTF. Written as DNA, the CDR3 is TGTGCCAGCAGCGTCTCGGGACAGGGGACTAACTATGGCTACACCTTC.

The chain links TRBV2 to TRBJ1-2, with D perhaps matching TRBD1 (6 bases). Germline V gene data show CDR1 as SNHLY and CDR2 as FYNNEI. With 7 bases removed from V and 6 bases from J, the gap between germline ends came to 18 bases. The CDR3 loop spans 14 amino acids. CDR3 bases: TGTGCCAGCATAAGCTCTCCAGGGGCCAATGGCTACACCTTC. This codes for CASISSPGANGYTF.

The genes are TRBV2 and TRBJ2-3; weak D call: TRBD2 (5 bases). Germline V gene lookup returns CDR1 SNHLY and CDR2 FYNNEI. The CDR3 spans 14 residues. V was cut by 4 bases and J by 10 bases, with 18 bases left in between. The CDR3 DNA follows: TGTGCCAGCAGTGGAAAACTAGTCGGTGGATCGCAGTATTTT. Protein: CASSGKLVGGSQYF.

Note on this clone: Other DNA sequences in the same sample also yield this CDR3. V is TRBV2 and J is TRBJ1-2; 8 positions agree with TRBD1. Looked up from germline, CDR1 is SNHLY and CDR2 is FYNNEI. The length of the CDR3 is 16 residues. The V gene end was trimmed by 0 bases and the J gene end by 4 bases; junction bases not matched to a gene: 7. The CDR3 reads CASSEAPQGAGYGYTF. The CDR3 coding sequence is TGTGCCAGCAGTGAAGCCCCTCAGGGGGCGGGCTATGGCTACACCTTC.

The genes are TRBV2 and TRBJ2-7; D gene unclear. The CDR3 loop spans 12 amino acids. Germline-derived CDR1 and CDR2 are SNHLY and FYNNEI. The V gene lost 7 bases and the J gene lost 0 bases, with 7 bases spanning the gap. CDR3 sequence: CASTPSSYEQYF. CDR3 DNA: TGTGCCAGCACCCCCTCCTCCTACGAGCAGTACTTC.

This clone is a singleton in its sample. This sequence joins TRBV4-1 and TRBJ1-2; a weak D match, TRBD1 (6 bases). V lost 2 bases and J lost 4, with 17 bases in between. Germline-derived CDR1 and CDR2 are MGHRA and YSYEKL. The CDR3 length is 16 residues. In DNA form, the CDR3 reads TGCGCCAGCAGCCAACCTGTACAGGGTTTAGGCTATGGCTACACCTTC. Translating it yields CASSQPVQGLGYGYTF.

This chain uses TRBV7-8 with TRBJ1-2, with 7 nucleotides matching TRBD1. The CDR3 consists of 14 residues. Germline-derived CDR1 and CDR2 are SGHVS and FQNEAQ. J gave up 4 bases and V 5 bases, and 7 bases lay outside the gene matches. CDR3 sequence (DNA): TGTGCCAGCAGCCGACAGGGCGTAATCTATGGCTACACCTTC. Encoded protein: CASSRQGVIYGYTF.

The rearrangement joins TRBV7-9 to TRBJ2-3; the match to TRBD2 covers 12 bases. This CDR3 is built from 14 residues. V lost 5 bases and J lost 8; bases outside the gene matches: 5. Germline V CDR1 and CDR2: SEHNR, FQNEAQ (reference sequence). The CDR3 sequence: CASSVTSGGRTQYF. Written as DNA, the CDR3 is TGTGCCAGCAGCGTAACTAGCGGGGGGCGTACGCAGTATTTT.

The rearrangement uses TRBV5-6 and TRBJ1-6, with 9 bases fitting TRBD1. The CDR3 loop spans 15 amino acids. Trimming at V came to 3 bases and at J to 6 bases, leaving 4 bases not matched to a gene. CDR1 is SGHDT, CDR2 YYEEEE, per germline. CDR3 in amino acids: CASSSGTGFNSPLHF. The DNA of the CDR3 is TGTGCCAGCAGCTCGGGGACAGGGTTTAATTCACCCCTCCACTTT.

This clone appeared once. The chain employs TRBV18 and TRBJ1-2; 10 nucleotides align to TRBD1. Germline CDR1 reads KGHSH; CDR2 reads LQKENI. The CDR3 spans 16 residues. J gave up 6 bases and V 3 bases, and 10 bases lay outside the gene matches. CDR3 sequence (DNA): TGTGCCAGCTCACCGGCGACCGGGACAGGGGTAAATGGCTACACCTTC. The encoded protein is CASSPATGTGVNGYTF.

The gene calls are TRBV5-8 and TRBJ1-5; TRBD1 might be the D (5 bases). Germline CDR1 and CDR2: SGHTS and YDEGEE. The CDR3 extends over 12 amino acids. The V end lost 0 bases, the J end lost 12 bases, and 10 bases lay between the germline ends. The chain's CDR3 is CASSLVGVVQHF. CDR3 bases: TGTGCCAGCAGCTTGGTAGGGGTAGTCCAGCATTTT.

The chain links TRBV5-1 to TRBJ2-5; 7 positions agree with TRBD1. V lost 0 bases and J lost 5; bases outside the gene matches: 7. Germline assignment: CDR1 SGHRS and CDR2 YFSETQ. The CDR3 is 15 residues long. The CDR3 DNA sequence: TGCGCCAGCAGCTTGGCCCCTAAACAGGGGGAGACCCAGTACTTC. Translated, it gives CASSLAPKQGETQYF. Looking up the rest from reference TRBV5-1 and TRBJ2-5 gives the full variable domain: KAGVTQTPRYLIKTRGQQVTLSCSPISGHRSVSWYQQTPGQGLQFLFEYFSETQRNKGNFPGRFSGRQFSNSRSEMNVSTLELGDSALYLCASSLAPKQGETQYFGPGTRLLVL.

The V call is TRBV25-1, the J call TRBJ2-1; TRBD1 matches 9 bases. The CDR3 consists of 14 residues. V lost 6 bases to trimming and J lost 5 bases; unmatched junction nucleotides: 5. Germline values: CDR1 MGHDK, CDR2 SYGVNS. The chain's CDR3 is CASRPRTGDNEQFF. Written as DNA, the CDR3 is TGTGCCAGCAGACCACGGACAGGGGACAATGAGCAGTTCTTC.